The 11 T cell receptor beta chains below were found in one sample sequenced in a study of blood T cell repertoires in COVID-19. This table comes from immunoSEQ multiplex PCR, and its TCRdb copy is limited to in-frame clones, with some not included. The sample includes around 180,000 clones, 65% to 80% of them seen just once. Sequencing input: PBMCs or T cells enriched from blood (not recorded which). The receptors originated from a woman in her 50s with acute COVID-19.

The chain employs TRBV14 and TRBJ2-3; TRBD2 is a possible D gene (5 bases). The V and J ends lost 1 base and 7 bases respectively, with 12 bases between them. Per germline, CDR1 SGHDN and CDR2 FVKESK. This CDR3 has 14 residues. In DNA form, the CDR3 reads TGTGCCAGCAGCCAAGTCGGGGTCGAAAATACGCAGTATTTT. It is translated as CASSQVGVENTQYF.

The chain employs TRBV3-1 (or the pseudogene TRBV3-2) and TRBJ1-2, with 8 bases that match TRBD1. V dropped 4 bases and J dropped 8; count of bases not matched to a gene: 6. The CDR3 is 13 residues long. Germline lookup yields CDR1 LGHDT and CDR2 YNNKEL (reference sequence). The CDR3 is CASSRDRSQGYTF. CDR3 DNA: TGTGCCAGCAGCCGGGACAGGTCCCAAGGCTACACCTTC.

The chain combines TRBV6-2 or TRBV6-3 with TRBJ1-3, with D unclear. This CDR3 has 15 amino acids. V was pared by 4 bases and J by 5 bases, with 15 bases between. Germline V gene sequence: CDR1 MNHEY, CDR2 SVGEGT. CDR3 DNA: TGTGCCAGCAGTTCCCCGGGAGGGCGAAGAAACACCATATATTTT. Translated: CASSSPGGRRNTIYF.

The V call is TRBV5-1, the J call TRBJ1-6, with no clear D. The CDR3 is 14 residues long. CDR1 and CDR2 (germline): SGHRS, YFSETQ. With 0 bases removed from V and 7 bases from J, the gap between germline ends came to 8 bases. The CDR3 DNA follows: TGCGCCAGCAGCTTGGTTAGGGAGAATTCACCCCTCCACTTT. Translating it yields CASSLVRENSPLHF. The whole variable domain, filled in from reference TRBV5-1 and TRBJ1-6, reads KAGVTQTPRYLIKTRGQQVTLSCSPISGHRSVSWYQQTPGQGLQFLFEYFSETQRNKGNFPGRFSGRQFSNSRSEMNVSTLELGDSALYLCASSLVRENSPLHFGNGTRLTVT.

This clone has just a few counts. DNA for the CDR3: TGTGCCAGCAGTGAATACAGGGGGCGCGGCACTGAAGCTTTCTTT. Translated, it gives CASSEYRGRGTEAFF. The chain recombines TRBV6-1 with TRBJ1-1; 9 bases fit TRBD1. From germline, CDR1 is MNHNS and CDR2 SASEGT. J lost 4 bases, V lost 2 bases, and 5 bases had no gene match. The CDR3 is 15 amino acids.

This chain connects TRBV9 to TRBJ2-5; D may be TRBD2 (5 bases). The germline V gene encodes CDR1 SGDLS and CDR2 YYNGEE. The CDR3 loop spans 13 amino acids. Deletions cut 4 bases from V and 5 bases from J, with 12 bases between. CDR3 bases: TGTGCCAGCAGCCCCCGAGGGATCGAGACCCAGTACTTC. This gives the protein CASSPRGIETQYF. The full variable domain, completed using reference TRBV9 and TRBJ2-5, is DSGVTQTPKHLITATGQRVTLRCSPRSGDLSVYWYQQSLDQGLQFLIQYYNGEERAKGNILERFSAQQFPDLHSELNLSSLELGDSALYFCASSPRGIETQYFGPGTRLLVL.

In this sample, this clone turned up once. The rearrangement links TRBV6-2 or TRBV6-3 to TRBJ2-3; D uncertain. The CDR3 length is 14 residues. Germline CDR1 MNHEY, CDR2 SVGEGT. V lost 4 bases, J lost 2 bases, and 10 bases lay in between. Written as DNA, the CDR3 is TGTGCCAGCAGTTTCTACGCGAACACAGATACGCAGTATTTT. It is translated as CASSFYANTDTQYF.

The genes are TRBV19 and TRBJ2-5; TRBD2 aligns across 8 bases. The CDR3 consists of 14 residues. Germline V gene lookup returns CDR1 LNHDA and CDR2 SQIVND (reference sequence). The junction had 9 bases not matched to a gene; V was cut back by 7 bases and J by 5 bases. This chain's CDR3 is CASNQAGGKETQYF. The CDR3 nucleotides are TGTGCCAGTAATCAGGCGGGGGGAAAGGAGACCCAGTACTTC.

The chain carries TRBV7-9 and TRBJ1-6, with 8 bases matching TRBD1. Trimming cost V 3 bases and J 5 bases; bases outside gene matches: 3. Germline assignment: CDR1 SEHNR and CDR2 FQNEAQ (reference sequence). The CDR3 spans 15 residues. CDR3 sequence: CASSFGQGNNSPLHF. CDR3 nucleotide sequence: TGTGCCAGCAGCTTTGGACAGGGAAATAATTCACCCCTCCACTTT.

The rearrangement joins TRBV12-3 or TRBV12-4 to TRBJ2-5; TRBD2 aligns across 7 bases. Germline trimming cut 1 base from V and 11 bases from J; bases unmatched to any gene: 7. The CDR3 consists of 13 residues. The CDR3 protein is CASSLGGGQEQYF. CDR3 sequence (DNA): TGTGCCAGCAGTTTAGGGGGGGGTCAGGAGCAGTACTTC.

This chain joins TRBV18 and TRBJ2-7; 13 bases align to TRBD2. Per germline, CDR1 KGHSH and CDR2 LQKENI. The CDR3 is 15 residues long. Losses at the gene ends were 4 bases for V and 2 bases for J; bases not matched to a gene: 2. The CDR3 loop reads CASSHTSGGAYEQYV. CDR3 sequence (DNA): TGTGCCAGCTCACATACTAGCGGGGGGGCCTACGAGCAGTACGTC.